This passage covers 11 T cell receptor beta chains from one sample sequenced in a study of T cells of healthy individuals. One entry per CDR3 protein, called by TCRdb with MiXCR from the 5' RACE reads. The table has approximately 50,000 distinct CDR3 sequences, about 15% seen once; the top ten hold roughly 15%. The receptors shown here come from a human donor in good health.

This clonotype has a handful of counts. V gene TRBV20-1 combines with J gene TRBJ1-3, with 9 bases identical to TRBD1. The CDR3 covers 15 residues. Per the germline V gene, CDR1 is DFQATT and CDR2 is SNEGSKA (reference sequence). The V gene end was trimmed by 2 bases and the J gene end by 2 bases; junction bases not matched to a gene: 4. CDR3 coding DNA: TGCAGTGCTAGACCCGGGACAGGGCCTGGAAACACCATATATTTT. Translating gives CSARPGTGPGNTIYF.

Concerning this clonotype: This sequence may be a read error, since a much larger clone differs from it by one base. This rearrangement joins TRBV20-1 to TRBJ2-1; 8 nucleotides agree with TRBD2. Germline assignment: CDR1 DFQATT and CDR2 SNEGSKA (reference sequence). This CDR3 comprises 15 residues. CDR3 in amino acids: CSAARASGSYNGQFF. CDR3 nucleotide sequence: TGCAGTGCCGCAAGGGCTAGCGGGTCCTACAATGGGCAGTTCTTC.

CDR3 protein: CASSYEWGGYEQYF. The CDR3 coding sequence is TGTGCCAGCAGTTACGAGTGGGGGGGCTACGAGCAGTACTTC. The chain employs TRBV6-2 or TRBV6-3 and TRBJ2-7; 7 bases fit TRBD2. CDR1 is MNHEY and CDR2 is SVGEGT in the germline V gene. The CDR3 covers 14 residues. V shed 2 bases and J 3 bases; nucleotides not matched to a gene: 4.

This clonotype was counted between two and nine times. This chain links TRBV6-2 or TRBV6-3 with TRBJ2-1, with TRBD1 matching 9 bases. The CDR3 contains 16 residues. Germline loops: CDR1 MNHEY, CDR2 SVGEGT. V shed 8 bases, J shed 0 bases, and the junction held 8 bases outside the gene matches. CDR3 nucleotide sequence: TGTGCCAGCCAATCGAGGACAGGGGTCTCCTACAATGAGCAGTTCTTC. Protein: CASQSRTGVSYNEQFF.

This clonotype was counted only a few times. The J gene is TRBJ2-3, the V gene TRBV5-1, with D perhaps matching TRBD2 (6 bases). V shed 3 bases and J shed 4 bases, with 9 bases lying between them. CDR3 size: 13 residues. Germline CDR1 and CDR2: SGHRS and YFSETQ. CDR3: CASSSGASDTQYF. The CDR3 region has the DNA TGCGCCAGCAGCTCGGGAGCCTCAGATACGCAGTATTTT.

This clonotype has a count of ten or more. The V gene is TRBV5-1, the J gene TRBJ2-3, with D tentatively TRBD1 (6 bases). Germline loops: CDR1 SGHRS, CDR2 YFSETQ. CDR3 length: 15 amino acids. The ends were cut back, 4 bases at V and 0 bases at J, with 12 bases in the middle. This CDR3 reads CASSLQGFSTDTQYF. CDR3 in DNA: TGCGCCAGCAGCCTACAGGGTTTTAGCACAGATACGCAGTATTTT.

The rearrangement links TRBV30 to TRBJ1-6; D ambiguous. Trimming cost V 2 bases and J 7 bases, with 6 bases left between them. This CDR3 spans 12 amino acids. Germline V lookup: CDR1 GTSNPN, CDR2 SVGIG (reference sequence). Written as DNA, the CDR3 is TGTGCCTGGAGTACTCCGAATTCACCCCTCCACTTT. Residues: CAWSTPNSPLHF.

Many counts were recorded for this clonotype. An end of the junction differs from the germline gene, which may be a read error. The chain employs TRBV4-3 and TRBJ1-5, with 7 bases aligning to TRBD1. Germline V gives CDR1 LGHNA, CDR2 YSLEER. CDR3 length: 14 amino acids. The CDR3 bases are TGCGCCAGCAGCCTCTCCCTTACGGCGGGACAGATGACTTTT. Translation: CASSLSLTAGQMTF.

This clonotype was found a few times. This sequence joins TRBV29-1 and TRBJ2-3, with D possibly called TRBD1 or TRBD2 (6 bases each). CDR1 and CDR2 (germline): SQVTM, ANQGSEA. Trimming shortened V by 3 bases and J by 6 bases, and 13 bases separated the two germline ends. The CDR3 sequence is 13 residues long. The CDR3 protein is CSVDDTGRDTQYF. CDR3 nucleotides: TGCAGCGTTGATGATACAGGGAGGGATACGCAGTATTTT.

CDR3 nucleotides: TGTGCCAGCAGTCATAGGGGACAGATTAATCAGCCCCAGCATTTT. Translating it yields CASSHRGQINQPQHF. This chain links TRBV9 with TRBJ1-5, with 7 nucleotides matching TRBD1. This CDR3 is built from 15 residues. Trimming at V came to 5 bases and at J to 4 bases, leaving 9 bases not matched to a gene. Germline loops: CDR1 SGDLS, CDR2 YYNGEE.

This chain links TRBV5-1 with TRBJ2-3; 16 nucleotides align to TRBD2. The length of the CDR3 is 17 residues. The V gene's germline CDR1 is SGHRS and CDR2 YFSETQ. V was pared by 1 base and J by 4 bases, with 3 bases of the junction left unmatched. CDR3 bases: TGCGCCAGCAGCTTGACCGGGACTAGCGGGGGGGCAGATACGCAGTATTTT. Translation: CASSLTGTSGGADTQYF.